One TCR beta chain is described in this entry. CDR3 length: 15 residues. The V gene end was trimmed by 2 bases and the J gene end by 4 bases; junction bases not matched to a gene: 11. The germline V gene encodes CDR1 GTSNPN and CDR2 SVGIG (reference sequence). Assay used: immunoSEQ multiplex PCR; TCRdb lists only in-frame clones, some missing. The table records 20,000 to 30,000 clones, roughly four fifths of them present only once. This specimen comes from a study of stem cell transplantation in POMP-related autoinflammatory disease. The sample consisted of CD4+ T cells from PBMCs, taken before stem cell transplantation. The receptor comes from a human donor with POMP-related autoinflammation and immune dysregulation (PRAID). The V and J genes are TRBV30 and TRBJ2-7; 7 bases agree with TRBD1. The CDR3 here is CAWSRPPGQLYEQYF. CDR3 DNA: TGTGCCTGGAGTCGACCCCCGGGACAGTTGTACGAGCAGTACTTC.